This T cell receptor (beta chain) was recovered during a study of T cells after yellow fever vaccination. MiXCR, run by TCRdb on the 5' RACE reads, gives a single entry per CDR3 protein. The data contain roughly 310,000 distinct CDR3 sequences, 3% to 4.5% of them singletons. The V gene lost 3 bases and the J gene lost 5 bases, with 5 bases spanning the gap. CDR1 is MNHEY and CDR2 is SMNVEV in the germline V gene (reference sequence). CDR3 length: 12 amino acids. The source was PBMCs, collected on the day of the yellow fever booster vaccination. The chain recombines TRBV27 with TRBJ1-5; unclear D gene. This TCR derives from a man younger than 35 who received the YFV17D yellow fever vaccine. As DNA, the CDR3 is TGTGCCAGCAGTTTCGTCGATCAGCCCCAGCATTTT. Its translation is CASSFVDQPQHF.